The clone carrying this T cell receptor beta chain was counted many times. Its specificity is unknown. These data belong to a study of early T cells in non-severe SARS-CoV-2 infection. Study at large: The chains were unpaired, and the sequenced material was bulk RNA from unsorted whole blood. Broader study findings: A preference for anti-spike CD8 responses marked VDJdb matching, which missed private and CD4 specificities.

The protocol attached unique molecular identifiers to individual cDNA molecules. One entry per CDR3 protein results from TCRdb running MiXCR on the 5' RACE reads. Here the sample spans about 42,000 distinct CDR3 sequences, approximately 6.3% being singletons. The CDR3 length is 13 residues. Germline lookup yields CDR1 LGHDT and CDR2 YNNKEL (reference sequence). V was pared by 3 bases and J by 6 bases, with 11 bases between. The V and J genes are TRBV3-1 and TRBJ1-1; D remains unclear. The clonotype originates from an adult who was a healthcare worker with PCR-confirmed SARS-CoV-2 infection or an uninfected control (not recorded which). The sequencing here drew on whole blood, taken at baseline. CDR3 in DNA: TGTGCCAGCAGCCAGAGGGCATGGCCTGAAGCTTTCTTT. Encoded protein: CASSQRAWPEAFF.